Below are 32 T cell receptor beta chains sequenced from a single sample in a study of response to subunit inactivated influenza vaccine. Each CDR3 protein gets one entry after TCRdb re-called the RT-PCR reads with MiXCR. The sample yields fewer than 700,000 distinct CDR3 sequences, 10% to 15% seen once. The sequences come from PBMCs from blood, collected more than 35 days after vaccination. Source of these receptors: a man aged 45-65 years who received an inactivated influenza vaccine.

The chain joins TRBV5-1 to TRBJ2-5; 7 nucleotides align to TRBD2. Germline CDR1 reads SGHRS; CDR2 reads YFSETQ. V shed 4 bases and J 2 bases; nucleotides not matched to a gene: 11. This CDR3 comprises 16 residues. In DNA, the CDR3 is TGCGCCAGCAGCGGAGGAATGCGGGGGTATCAAGAGACCCAGTACTTC. Protein sequence: CASSGGMRGYQETQYF.

The chain employs TRBV4-3 and TRBJ2-1, with 8 bases identical to TRBD2. CDR1 is LGHNA and CDR2 is YSLEER in the germline V gene. This CDR3 is built from 15 residues. V shed 0 bases and J 6 bases; nucleotides not matched to a gene: 4. This CDR3 reads CASSQDGGGRNEQFF. CDR3 in DNA: TGCGCCAGCAGCCAAGATGGCGGGGGGCGCAATGAGCAGTTCTTC.

This clonotype was detected a few times. The chain is built from TRBV7-2 and TRBJ2-5, with no clear D. Germline V gene data show CDR1 as SGHTA and CDR2 as FQGNSA. This CDR3 is built from 14 residues. Trimming shortened V by 0 bases and J by 4 bases, and 9 bases separated the two germline ends. CDR3 sequence reads: CASSLAEQRETQYF. CDR3 DNA: TGTGCCAGCAGCTTAGCGGAGCAGCGAGAGACCCAGTACTTC. Based on the CDR3 plus reference TRBV7-2 and TRBJ2-5, the full variable domain is GAGVSQSPSNKVTEKGKDVELRCDPISGHTALYWYRQSLGQGLEFLIYFQGNSAPDKSGLPSDRFSAERTGGSVSTLTIQRTQQEDSAVYLCASSLAEQRETQYFGPGTRLLVL.

Many counts were recorded for this clonotype. The DNA for the CDR3 is TGTGCCAGCAGCCAAGATCCTAGCGGAACAGATACGCAGTATTTT. This translates into CASSQDPSGTDTQYF. The chain carries TRBV4-2 and TRBJ2-3, with 7 bases matching TRBD2. Germline V gives CDR1 LGHNA, CDR2 YNFKEQ. The CDR3 consists of 15 residues. V lost 0 bases, J lost 3 bases, and 3 bases stayed unmatched.

V is TRBV7-9 and J is TRBJ2-7; D gene unclear. Between the trimmed V and J ends, which lost 5 bases and 2 bases, there was a span of 16 bases. The CDR3 runs to 15 residues. Germline values: CDR1 SEHNR, CDR2 FQNEAQ (reference sequence). The CDR3, as DNA: TGTGCCAGCAGCCTAAATCCCTCGGGTGCCTACGAGCAGTACTTC. Translated, it gives CASSLNPSGAYEQYF.

The table lists this clonotype with a few counts. The chain is built from TRBV7-2 and TRBJ1-6; D may be TRBD1 (5 bases). Germline V gene data show CDR1 as SGHTA and CDR2 as FQGNSA. V lost 5 bases and J lost 6, with 17 bases in between. This CDR3 is built from 16 residues. The CDR3, as DNA: TGTGCCAGCAGCCCCAACTTGGGGCCCGGTAATTCACCCCTCCACTTT. It encodes CASSPNLGPGNSPLHF.

The gene calls are TRBV7-9 and TRBJ2-3; 8 nucleotides line up with TRBD1. V lost 4 bases, J lost 2 bases, and 5 bases stayed unmatched. Germline V gene data show CDR1 as SEHNR and CDR2 as FQNEAQ (reference sequence). The CDR3 has 15 residues. The CDR3 sequence: CASSSRQGTTDTQYF. The CDR3 bases are TGTGCCAGCAGCTCACGACAGGGGACCACAGATACGCAGTATTTT.

This clonotype was counted at least ten times. The chain links TRBV7-8 to TRBJ1-5; perhaps TRBD1 as D (5 bases). Germline loops: CDR1 SGHVS, CDR2 FQNEAQ. Trimming took off 5 bases at V and 0 bases at J, with 11 bases between the two ends. The CDR3 covers 15 residues. CDR3: CASSPGSGSNQPQHF. In DNA, the CDR3 is TGTGCCAGCAGCCCAGGGTCAGGTAGCAATCAGCCCCAGCATTTT.

This clonotype has a handful of counts. This chain links TRBV11-2 with TRBJ2-1, with TRBD2 matching over 13 bases. V was pared by 1 base and J by 0 bases, with 6 bases of the junction left unmatched. Germline V lookup: CDR1 SGHAT, CDR2 FQNNGV. The CDR3 covers 19 residues. In DNA form, the CDR3 reads TGTGCCAGCAGCTTAGTCGGACTAGCGGGGGCGCCCTCCTACAATGAGCAGTTCTTC. Its protein product is CASSLVGLAGAPSYNEQFF. Full variable domain (outside the CDR3, taken from reference TRBV11-2 and TRBJ2-1): EAGVAQSPRYKIIEKRQSVAFWCNPISGHATLYWYQQILGQGPKLLIQFQNNGVVDDSQLPKDRFSAERLKGVDSTLKIQPAKLEDSAVYLCASSLVGLAGAPSYNEQFFGPGTRLTVL.

This clonotype was counted many times. The genes are TRBV25-1 and TRBJ1-4; D uncertain. Germline V lookup: CDR1 MGHDK, CDR2 SYGVNS. V was cut by 6 bases and J by 0 bases, with 8 bases left in between. The CDR3 contains 14 residues. The DNA of the CDR3 is TGTGCCAGCAGCTTACCTGCAACTAATGAAAAACTGTTTTTT. Translating it yields CASSLPATNEKLFF.

This clonotype has a handful of counts. This rearrangement joins TRBV7-2 to TRBJ2-3; TRBD2 aligns across 8 bases. The CDR3 is made up of 16 amino acids. Germline V gene data show CDR1 as SGHTA and CDR2 as FQGNSA. V was pared by 1 base and J by 3 bases, with 6 bases of the junction left unmatched. The CDR3 is CASSLGPRGGTDTQYF. Here the CDR3 DNA reads TGTGCCAGCAGCTTAGGCCCACGGGGGGGAACAGATACGCAGTATTTT.

This clonotype has a handful of counts. The CDR3: CASSLTGTGYGNEQFF. For the CDR3, the DNA is TGTGCCAGCAGCTTAACCGGGACAGGGTATGGCAATGAGCAGTTCTTC. The rearrangement joins TRBV7-3 to TRBJ2-1; 9 positions match TRBD1. Germline V lookup: CDR1 SGHTA, CDR2 FQGTGA. The J segment lost 6 bases and the V segment lost 0 bases, leaving 6 bases of the junction unmatched. CDR3 size: 16 residues.

This clonotype was counted between two and nine times. The chain is built from TRBV5-1 and TRBJ2-1; D remains unclear. Germline V gene sequence: CDR1 SGHRS, CDR2 YFSETQ. CDR3 length: 12 residues. Trimming left V 0 bases short and J 9 bases short, with 7 bases between. CDR3 bases: TGCGCCAGCAGCTTGGCCCTTGGTGAGCAGTTCTTC. Residues: CASSLALGEQFF.

The rearrangement uses TRBV12-3 or TRBV12-4 and TRBJ2-5; no clear D gene. This CDR3 region has 14 residues. Trimming shortened V by 2 bases and J by 4 bases, and 11 bases separated the two germline ends. The CDR3 reads CASSLMASGETQYF. The CDR3 nucleotides read TGTGCCAGCAGTTTAATGGCCTCAGGAGAGACCCAGTACTTC.

This clonotype has only a few counts. The genes are TRBV12-3 or TRBV12-4 and TRBJ1-1; 10 nucleotides match TRBD1. V was pared by 6 bases and J by 8 bases, with 6 bases of the junction left unmatched. The CDR3 runs to 13 residues. The CDR3 is CASSSWDRGEAFF. The CDR3 bases are TGTGCCAGCAGCTCCTGGGACAGGGGAGAAGCTTTCTTT.

V usage is TRBV19 and J usage is TRBJ1-1; D unresolved. Looked up from germline, CDR1 is LNHDA and CDR2 is SQIVND (reference sequence). V was shortened by 3 bases and J by 4 bases, with 12 bases between the two germline ends. The CDR3 has 14 residues. The CDR3 loop is CASSIRFRSTEAFF. CDR3 coding DNA: TGTGCCAGTAGTATCCGGTTTCGGAGCACTGAAGCTTTCTTT.

This clonotype was counted many times. This rearrangement joins TRBV10-3 to TRBJ1-4, with D uncertain. With 4 bases removed from V and 8 bases from J, the gap between germline ends came to 8 bases. This CDR3 comprises 12 residues. Germline CDR1 is ENHRY and CDR2 is SYGVKD. This CDR3 is CAISGDSEKLFF. CDR3 nucleotide sequence: TGTGCCATCAGTGGGGATTCAGAAAAACTGTTTTTT.

The J gene is TRBJ1-6, the V gene TRBV6-1, with TRBD1 as a possible D gene (5 bases). Trimming cost V 7 bases and J 7 bases, with 11 bases left between them. Germline CDR1 and CDR2: MNHNS and SASEGT. This CDR3 has 13 residues. CDR3 region: CASMRQINSPLHF. The CDR3 DNA reads as TGTGCCAGCATGCGACAGATCAATTCACCCCTCCACTTT.

This clonotype was observed a handful of times. V and J are TRBV15 and TRBJ2-1; 12 bases match TRBD1. The CDR3 covers 13 residues. The junction had 3 bases not matched to a gene; V was cut back by 8 bases and J by 7 bases. Per the germline V gene, CDR1 is LNHNV and CDR2 is YYDKDF (reference sequence). The CDR3 here is CATRDRGHNEQFF. DNA of the CDR3: TGTGCCACCCGGGACAGGGGGCATAATGAGCAGTTCTTC.

This clonotype was detected only a few times. For the CDR3, the DNA is TGTGCCAGCAGCCCCCGGGGGACAGGTTATTTCGGGCAGTACTTC. It codes for CASSPRGTGYFGQYF. The J gene is TRBJ2-7, the V gene TRBV7-2; 8 bases align to TRBD1. Germline V gene lookup returns CDR1 SGHTA and CDR2 FQGNSA. The CDR3 contains 15 residues. Trimming at V came to 5 bases and at J to 9 bases, leaving 15 bases not matched to a gene. Full variable domain (remainder filled in from reference TRBV7-2 and TRBJ2-7): GAGVSQSPSNKVTEKGKDVELRCDPISGHTALYWYRQSLGQGLEFLIYFQGNSAPDKSGLPSDRFSAERTGGSVSTLTIQRTQQEDSAVYLCASSPRGTGYFGQYFGPGTRLTVT.

This chain joins TRBV20-1 and TRBJ2-5; 7 nucleotides match TRBD1. The ends lost 4 bases at V and 3 bases at J; junction bases unmatched: 5. From germline, CDR1 is DFQATT and CDR2 SNEGSKA (reference sequence). The CDR3 has 13 amino acids. CDR3 bases: TGCAGTGCTACCAACAGGGGTGAAGAGACCCAGTACTTC. It codes for CSATNRGEETQYF.

This clonotype was detected only a few times. The rearrangement links TRBV6-2 or TRBV6-3 to TRBJ2-2, with 7 positions matching TRBD1. This CDR3 spans 14 amino acids. The J segment lost 7 bases and the V segment lost 5 bases, leaving 7 bases of the junction unmatched. Looked up from germline, CDR1 is MNHEY and CDR2 is SVGEGT. CDR3: CASSTLTGFGELFF. CDR3 in DNA: TGTGCCAGCAGTACCTTGACAGGGTTCGGGGAGCTGTTTTTT.

This clonotype was observed a handful of times. V is TRBV28 and J is TRBJ2-2, with 8 bases identical to TRBD1. V lost 3 bases and J lost 6; bases outside the gene matches: 12. CDR3 length: 17 residues. Germline assignment: CDR1 MDHEN and CDR2 SYDVKM. In nucleotides, the CDR3 is TGTGCCAGCAGTTTTGGGTGGACCGGGACAGGAGCCGGGGAGCTGTTTTTT. This encodes CASSFGWTGTGAGELFF.

This clonotype turned up a few times. V usage is TRBV6-2 or TRBV6-3 and J usage is TRBJ2-1; possible D gene TRBD1, 5 bases. V was trimmed by 2 bases and J by 9 bases, leaving 20 bases between them. CDR1 is MNHEY and CDR2 is SVGEGT in the germline V gene. The CDR3 covers 16 residues. The DNA for the CDR3 is TGTGCCAGCAGTTACCTTCCGAGTGGGGCCTTCGGTGAGCAGTTCTTC. Residues: CASSYLPSGAFGEQFF.

Only a few counts were recorded for this clonotype. The rearrangement uses TRBV5-4 and TRBJ2-7; 9 nucleotides match TRBD1. The junction had 8 bases not matched to a gene; V was cut back by 0 bases and J by 7 bases. Germline CDR1 and CDR2: SGHNT and YYREEE (reference sequence). The CDR3 consists of 15 residues. The DNA of the CDR3 is TGTGCCAGCAGCTTGGACCTCGGACAGGGGCGGGAGCAGTACTTC. Encoded protein: CASSLDLGQGREQYF. Filled out from reference TRBV5-4 and TRBJ2-7, the complete variable domain reads ETGVTQSPTHLIKTRGQQVTLRCSSQSGHNTVSWYQQALGQGPQFIFQYYREEENGRGNFPPRFSGLQFPNYSSELNVNALELDDSALYLCASSLDLGQGREQYFGPGTRLTVT.

Remarks on this clonotype: Germline is not matched at one junction end, which may reflect a read error. V and J are TRBV20-1 and TRBJ2-4; 10 bases line up with TRBD2. This CDR3 contains 18 residues. Per the germline V gene, CDR1 is DFQATT and CDR2 is SNEGSKA (reference sequence). The DNA for the CDR3 is TGCAGTGCTAGAGATACCGGGACTAGCGCCATAGCCAAAAACGTTCAGTACTTC. Residues: CSARDTGTSAIAKNVQYF.

The rearrangement uses TRBV28 and TRBJ1-5; 10 bases fit TRBD1. The junction had 14 bases not matched to a gene; V was cut back by 6 bases and J by 0 bases. The CDR3 is 19 residues long. Germline loops: CDR1 MDHEN, CDR2 SYDVKM. The CDR3 here is CASSSSYRDRGISNQPQHF. As DNA, the CDR3 is TGTGCCAGCAGCTCTAGCTATCGGGACAGGGGAATTAGCAATCAGCCCCAGCATTTT. Variable domain in full (rest from reference TRBV28 and TRBJ1-5): DVKVTQSSRYLVKRTGEKVFLECVQDMDHENMFWYRQDPGLGLRLIYFSYDVKMKEKGDIPEGYSVSREKKERFSLILESASTNQTSMYLCASSSSYRDRGISNQPQHFGDGTRLSIL.

This clonotype was counted ten times or more. The chain is built from TRBV7-9 and TRBJ2-1, with D tentatively TRBD1 or TRBD2 (5 bases each). This CDR3 spans 17 amino acids. Between the trimmed V and J ends, which lost 0 bases and 6 bases, there was a span of 18 bases. The V gene's germline CDR1 is SEHNR and CDR2 FQNEAQ (reference sequence). The CDR3 bases are TGTGCCAGCAGCTTAGCTCGGGACCTAGGCTGGGCCAATGAGCAGTTCTTC. Protein sequence: CASSLARDLGWANEQFF.

This clonotype was recorded a few times. The rearrangement uses TRBV6-2 or TRBV6-3 and TRBJ2-7; 8 bases agree with TRBD1. V trimming: 2 bases; J trimming: 2 bases; junction bases outside the gene matches: 8. Germline CDR1 is MNHEY and CDR2 is SVGEGT. The CDR3 consists of 16 residues. CDR3 region: CASSYPDRERAYEQYF. The CDR3 coding sequence is TGTGCCAGCAGTTACCCGGACAGGGAGAGGGCCTACGAGCAGTACTTC.

This rearrangement joins TRBV24-1 to TRBJ2-7; D ambiguous. V dropped 4 bases and J dropped 7 bases, with 19 bases sitting between them. CDR1 KGHDR and CDR2 SFDVKD come from the germline V gene. This CDR3 has 15 residues. The chain's CDR3 is CATSDKRYETGEQYF. CDR3 in DNA: TGTGCCACCAGTGACAAACGGTATGAAACGGGTGAGCAGTACTTC.

The rearrangement links TRBV6-1 to TRBJ2-7; tentatively, D is TRBD1 (6 bases). Germline CDR1 reads MNHNS; CDR2 reads SASEGT. The CDR3 contains 16 residues. V lost 4 bases and J lost 6, with 22 bases in between. In DNA, the CDR3 is TGTGCCAGCAGTGGGGACACGGGGTTCAAAGGGGGCGAGCAGTACTTC. Its translation: CASSGDTGFKGGEQYF.

The sample holds a few counts of this clonotype. The rearrangement uses TRBV12-3 or TRBV12-4 and TRBJ2-5; 12 nucleotides align to TRBD2. The CDR3 loop spans 17 amino acids. The trim removed 0 bases at V and 5 bases at J, leaving 7 bases unmatched. CDR3: CASSLARTSGIGETQYF. The CDR3 nucleotides read TGTGCCAGCAGTTTAGCGCGGACTAGCGGGATTGGGGAGACCCAGTACTTC.